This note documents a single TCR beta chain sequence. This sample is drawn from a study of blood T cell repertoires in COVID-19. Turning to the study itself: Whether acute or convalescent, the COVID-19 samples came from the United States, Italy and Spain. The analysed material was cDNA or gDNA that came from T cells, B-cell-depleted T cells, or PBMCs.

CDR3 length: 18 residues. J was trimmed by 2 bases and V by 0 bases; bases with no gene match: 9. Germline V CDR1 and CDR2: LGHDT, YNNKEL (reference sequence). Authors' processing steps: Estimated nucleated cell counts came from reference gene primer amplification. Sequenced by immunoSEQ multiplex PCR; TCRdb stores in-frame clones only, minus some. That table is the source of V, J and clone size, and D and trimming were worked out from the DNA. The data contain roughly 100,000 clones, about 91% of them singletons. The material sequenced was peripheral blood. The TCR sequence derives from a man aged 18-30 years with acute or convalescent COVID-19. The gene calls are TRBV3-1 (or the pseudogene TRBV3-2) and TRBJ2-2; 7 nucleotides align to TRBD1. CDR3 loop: CASSQDLETGANTGELFF. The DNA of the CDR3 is TGTGCCAGCAGCCAAGATCTGGAAACAGGGGCAAACACCGGGGAGCTGTTTTTT.